This T cell receptor beta chain was identified during a study of post-analysis software for immune sequencing data. About the research overall: The disease courses spanned relapsing-remitting, secondary progressive and progressive-relapsing forms of multiple sclerosis.

Sequencing libraries made from TCR beta cDNA carried unique molecular identifiers. TCRdb independently ran MiXCR on the PCR reads; one entry per CDR3 protein. The data contain about 210,000 distinct CDR3 sequences, around 29% of them seen just once; the ten biggest clones take up roughly 3.4%. This clonotype was detected a few times. Its antigen remains unidentified. Study results and limitations: By F measure, strong co-clustering occurred among samples prepared in the same batch. Relative to controls, patients with multiple sclerosis showed significantly lower normalized Chao1 diversity. Five TRBV segments, including TRBV5-6, TRBV5-1 and TRBV20-1, were more frequent in patients than controls.

Trimming removed 0 bases at V and 5 bases at J, with 7 bases between. The CDR3 is 13 amino acids. Germline V CDR1 and CDR2: DFQATT, SNEGSKA (reference sequence). This chain connects TRBV20-1 to TRBJ1-4; D is undetermined. This sequence was found in a girl aged 2-17 years with multiple sclerosis. Sample: blood. The CDR3 DNA reads as TGCAGTGCTAGAGATCGACGAAATGAAAAACTGTTTTTT. Translating gives CSARDRRNEKLFF.